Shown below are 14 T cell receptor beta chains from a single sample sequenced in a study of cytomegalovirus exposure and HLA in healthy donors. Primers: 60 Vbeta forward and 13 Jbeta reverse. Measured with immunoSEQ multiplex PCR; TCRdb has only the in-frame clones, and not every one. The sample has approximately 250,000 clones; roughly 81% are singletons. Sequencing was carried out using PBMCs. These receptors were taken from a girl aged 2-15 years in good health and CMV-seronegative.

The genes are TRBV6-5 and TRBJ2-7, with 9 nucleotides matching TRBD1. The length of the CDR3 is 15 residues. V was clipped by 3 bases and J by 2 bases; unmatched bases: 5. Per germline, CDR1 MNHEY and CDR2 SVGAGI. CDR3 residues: CASSYAGTGTYEQYF. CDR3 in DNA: TGTGCCAGCAGTTATGCCGGGACAGGGACCTACGAGCAGTACTTC.

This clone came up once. CDR3 sequence reads: CATSSPGTGANVLTF. The CDR3 DNA follows: TGTGCCACCAGCAGTCCGGGGACTGGGGCCAACGTCCTGACTTTC. V gene TRBV15 combines with J gene TRBJ2-6; possible D gene TRBD2, 5 bases. V lost 3 bases, J lost 2 bases, and 8 bases lay in between. CDR1 is LNHNV and CDR2 is YYDKDF in the germline V gene (reference sequence). The CDR3 is made up of 15 amino acids.

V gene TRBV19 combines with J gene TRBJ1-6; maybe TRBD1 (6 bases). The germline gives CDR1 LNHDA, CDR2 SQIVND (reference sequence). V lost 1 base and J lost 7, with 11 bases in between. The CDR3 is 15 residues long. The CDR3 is CASSIGGQGNSPLHF. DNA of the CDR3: TGTGCCAGTAGTATAGGTGGGCAGGGGAATTCACCCCTCCACTTT. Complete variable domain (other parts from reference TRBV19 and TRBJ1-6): DGGITQSPKYLFRKEGQNVTLSCEQNLNHDAMYWYRQDPGQGLRLIYYSQIVNDFQKGDIAEGYSVSREKKESFPLTVTSAQKNPTAFYLCASSIGGQGNSPLHFGNGTRLTVT.

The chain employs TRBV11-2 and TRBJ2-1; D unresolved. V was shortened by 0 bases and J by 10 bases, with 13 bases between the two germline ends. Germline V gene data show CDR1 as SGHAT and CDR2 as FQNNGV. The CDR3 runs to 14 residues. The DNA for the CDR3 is TGTGCCAGCAGCTTAGAGGCTCCCCTGGGCGAGCAGTTCTTC. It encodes CASSLEAPLGEQFF.

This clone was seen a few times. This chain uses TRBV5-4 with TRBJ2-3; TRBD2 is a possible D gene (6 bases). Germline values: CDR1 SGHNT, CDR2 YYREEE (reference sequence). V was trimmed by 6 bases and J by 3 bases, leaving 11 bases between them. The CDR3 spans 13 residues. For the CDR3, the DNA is TGTGCCAGCATCCTCCGGGGGACAGATACGCAGTATTTT. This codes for CASILRGTDTQYF.

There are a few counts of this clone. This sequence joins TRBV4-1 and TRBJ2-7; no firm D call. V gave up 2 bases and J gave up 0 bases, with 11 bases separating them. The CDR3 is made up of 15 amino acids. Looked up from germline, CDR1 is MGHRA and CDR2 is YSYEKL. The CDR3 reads CASSQPRGSSYEQYF. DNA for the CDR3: TGCGCCAGCAGCCAACCCCGCGGTAGCTCCTACGAGCAGTACTTC.

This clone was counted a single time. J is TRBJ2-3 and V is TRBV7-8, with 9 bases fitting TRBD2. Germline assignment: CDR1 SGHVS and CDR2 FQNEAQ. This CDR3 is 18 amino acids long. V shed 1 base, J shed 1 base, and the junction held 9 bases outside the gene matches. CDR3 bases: TGTGCCAGCAGCTTAGTCCTCCTAGCGGGGAGCCGCACAGATACGCAGTATTTT. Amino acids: CASSLVLLAGSRTDTQYF.

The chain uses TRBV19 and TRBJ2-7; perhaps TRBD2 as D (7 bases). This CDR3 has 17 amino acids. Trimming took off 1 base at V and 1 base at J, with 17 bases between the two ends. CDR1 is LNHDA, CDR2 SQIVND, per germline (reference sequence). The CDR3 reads CASSIGGSGTISYEQYF. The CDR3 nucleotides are TGTGCCAGTAGTATAGGGGGGAGCGGGACAATTTCCTACGAGCAGTACTTC.

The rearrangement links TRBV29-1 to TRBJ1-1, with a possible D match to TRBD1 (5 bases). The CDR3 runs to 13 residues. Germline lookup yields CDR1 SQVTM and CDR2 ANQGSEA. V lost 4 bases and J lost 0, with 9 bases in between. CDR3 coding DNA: TGCAGCGTTGGCAGGGTGTTGAACACTGAAGCTTTCTTT. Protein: CSVGRVLNTEAFF.

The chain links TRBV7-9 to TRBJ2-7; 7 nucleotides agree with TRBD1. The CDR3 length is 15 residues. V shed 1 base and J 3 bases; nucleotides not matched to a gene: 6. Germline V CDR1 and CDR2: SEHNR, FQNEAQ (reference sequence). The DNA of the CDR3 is TGTGCCAGCAGCTTAGGGACAGGACCTGTCTACGAGCAGTACTTC. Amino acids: CASSLGTGPVYEQYF.

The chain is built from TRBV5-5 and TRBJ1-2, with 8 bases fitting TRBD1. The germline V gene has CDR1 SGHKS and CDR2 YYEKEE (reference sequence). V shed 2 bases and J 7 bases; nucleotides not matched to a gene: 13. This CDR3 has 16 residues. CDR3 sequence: CASSFLATGGSLGYTF. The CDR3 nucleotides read TGTGCCAGCAGCTTCCTCGCTACAGGGGGTAGTCTTGGCTACACCTTC.

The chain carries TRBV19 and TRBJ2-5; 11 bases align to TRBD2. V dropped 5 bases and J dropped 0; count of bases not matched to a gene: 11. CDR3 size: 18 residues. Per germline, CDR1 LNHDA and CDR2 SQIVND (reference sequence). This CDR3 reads CASSGLAGGSQYQETQYF. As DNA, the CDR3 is TGTGCCAGTAGTGGCCTAGCGGGAGGTTCTCAATACCAAGAGACCCAGTACTTC.

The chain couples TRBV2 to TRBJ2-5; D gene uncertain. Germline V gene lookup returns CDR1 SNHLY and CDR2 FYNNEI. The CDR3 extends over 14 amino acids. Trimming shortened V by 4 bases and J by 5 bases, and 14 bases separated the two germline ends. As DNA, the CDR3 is TGTGCCAGCAGTGGCGGCGTTGGGTGGGAGACCCAGTACTTC. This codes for CASSGGVGWETQYF.

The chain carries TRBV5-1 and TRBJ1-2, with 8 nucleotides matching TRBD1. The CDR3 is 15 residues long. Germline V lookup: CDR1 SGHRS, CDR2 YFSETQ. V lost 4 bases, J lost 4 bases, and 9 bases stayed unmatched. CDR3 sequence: CASSEDRVAFYGYTF. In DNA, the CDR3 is TGCGCCAGCAGCGAGGACAGGGTGGCCTTCTATGGCTACACCTTC.